These 27 T cell receptor beta chains came from one sample sequenced in a study of shared clonotypes between healthy human individuals. Some clones are missing from TCRdb's copy, which holds only in-frame ones; the method was immunoSEQ multiplex PCR. This sample has approximately 2.5 million clones, with roughly 92% found just once. Material for sequencing was naive CD4+ T cells sorted from blood. This sample's subset: CD45RA+ positively selected. The receptors were gathered from a young man in good health.

The sample holds one count of this clone. The chain links TRBV30 to TRBJ1-2; D perhaps matches TRBD1 (5 bases). Germline CDR1 and CDR2: GTSNPN and SVGIG (reference sequence). The CDR3 sequence is 13 residues long. The ends were cut back, 5 bases at V and 4 bases at J, with 14 bases in the middle. CDR3 coding DNA: TGTGCCTGGTTCCGGGGCGAGTTCTATGGCTACACCTTC. Translated: CAWFRGEFYGYTF.

The chain is built from TRBV27 and TRBJ2-1, with TRBD2 matching over 12 bases. Unmatched junction bases numbered 16, after V lost 4 bases and J lost 9 bases. The CDR3 has 18 amino acids. The germline gives CDR1 MNHEY, CDR2 SMNVEV (reference sequence). The CDR3 DNA follows: TGTGCCAGCAGTTACACCAGCACTAGCGGGGGGCCCTCCGGTGAGCAGTTCTTC. Protein: CASSYTSTSGGPSGEQFF.

V and J are TRBV11-2 and TRBJ2-7; D is undetermined. The V and J ends lost 0 bases and 7 bases respectively, with 7 bases between them. Germline CDR1 reads SGHAT; CDR2 reads FQNNGV. The CDR3 runs to 12 residues. CDR3 residues: CASSLEWYEQYF. CDR3 bases: TGTGCCAGCAGCTTAGAGTGGTATGAGCAGTACTTC.

This chain uses TRBV9 with TRBJ2-5; D is possibly TRBD2 (6 bases). V lost 4 bases and J 2 bases, leaving 12 bases between the germline ends. Germline CDR1 SGDLS, CDR2 YYNGEE. The CDR3 covers 14 residues. The CDR3 loop reads CASSPWDLQETQYF. The DNA for the CDR3 is TGTGCCAGCAGCCCTTGGGACTTACAAGAGACCCAGTACTTC.

This clone was picked up one time. The chain links TRBV5-1 to TRBJ2-7; D may match TRBD1 or TRBD2 (5 bases each). V was pared by 0 bases and J by 7 bases, with 14 bases between. The CDR3 runs to 14 residues. The germline V gene has CDR1 SGHRS and CDR2 YFSETQ. CDR3 sequence: CASSLDGTLGEQYF. CDR3 nucleotides: TGCGCCAGCAGCTTGGATGGGACCCTAGGGGAGCAGTACTTC. Full variable domain (missing parts from reference TRBV5-1 and TRBJ2-7): KAGVTQTPRYLIKTRGQQVTLSCSPISGHRSVSWYQQTPGQGLQFLFEYFSETQRNKGNFPGRFSGRQFSNSRSEMNVSTLELGDSALYLCASSLDGTLGEQYFGPGTRLTVT.

The rearrangement joins TRBV6-1 to TRBJ1-2, with 7 bases fitting TRBD1. Looked up from germline, CDR1 is MNHNS and CDR2 is SASEGT. Trimming took 0 bases from V and 8 from J; bases not matched to a gene: 6. The CDR3 is 14 amino acids. The CDR3 here is CASSEAGGTEGYTF. The CDR3 DNA follows: TGTGCCAGCAGTGAAGCGGGCGGGACAGAGGGCTACACCTTC.

The chain has TRBV29-1 and TRBJ2-2; no definite D call. The V gene lost 3 bases and the J gene lost 2 bases, with 7 bases spanning the gap. The CDR3 spans 13 residues. Germline V gives CDR1 SQVTM, CDR2 ANQGSEA. The CDR3 region has the DNA TGCAGCGTTGATGCAGTAAACACCGGGGAGCTGTTTTTT. Translation gives CSVDAVNTGELFF.

This CDR3 is CAWSVRKVAGSQETQYF. As DNA, the CDR3 is TGTGCCTGGAGTGTACGGAAGGTAGCGGGCTCCCAAGAGACCCAGTACTTC. The V and J genes are TRBV30 and TRBJ2-5; 7 bases agree with TRBD2. V was clipped by 0 bases and J by 1 base; unmatched bases: 11. This CDR3 spans 17 amino acids. The germline V gene has CDR1 GTSNPN and CDR2 SVGIG (reference sequence).

This sequence joins TRBV7-2 and TRBJ2-1; 8 nucleotides agree with TRBD2. CDR1 is SGHTA, CDR2 FQGNSA, per germline. V was pared by 1 base and J by 7 bases, with 6 bases of the junction left unmatched. The CDR3 totals 15 residues. CDR3 nucleotides: TGTGCCAGCAGCTTAGATGGTCTAGCGGGTAATGAGCAGTTCTTC. It encodes CASSLDGLAGNEQFF.

The chain carries TRBV7-2 and TRBJ2-7; the match to TRBD1 covers 7 bases. This CDR3 has 15 amino acids. J was trimmed by 6 bases and V by 6 bases; bases with no gene match: 14. The V gene's germline CDR1 is SGHTA and CDR2 FQGNSA. CDR3 in DNA: TGTGCCAGCAGTCCCCGACAGGGACCAGGTCGCGAGCAGTACTTC. It specifies CASSPRQGPGREQYF.

The gene calls are TRBV6-1 and TRBJ2-3; D may be TRBD1 or TRBD2 (5 bases each). The CDR3 runs to 15 residues. The V and J ends lost 4 bases and 6 bases respectively, with 17 bases between them. Germline loops: CDR1 MNHNS, CDR2 SASEGT. In nucleotides, the CDR3 is TGTGCCAGCAGTGCCTCCGGGACGATTTCGGATACGCAGTATTTT. Translated: CASSASGTISDTQYF.

This clone was seen a handful of times. The chain links TRBV4-2 to TRBJ1-5; D remains ambiguous. Germline V gives CDR1 LGHNA, CDR2 YNFKEQ. V was shortened by 5 bases and J by 2 bases, with 13 bases between the two germline ends. The CDR3 loop spans 15 amino acids. The CDR3 loop is CASSVNWAGNQPQHF. CDR3 bases: TGTGCCAGCAGCGTAAACTGGGCGGGCAATCAGCCCCAGCATTTT.

In DNA form, the CDR3 reads TGTGCCATCGGTACTTCTCGGGGGGGCGACGAGCAGTACTTC. It encodes CAIGTSRGGDEQYF. The chain uses TRBV10-3 and TRBJ2-5; TRBD2 matches 8 bases. The J call may be in error: the DNA end matches TRBJ2-7 better. This CDR3 spans 14 amino acids. Germline assignment: CDR1 ENHRY and CDR2 SYGVKD.

The chain couples TRBV7-6 to TRBJ1-4; D call uncertain. This CDR3 comprises 12 residues. V was trimmed by 1 base and J by 8 bases, leaving 5 bases between them. Germline V lookup: CDR1 SGHVS, CDR2 FNYEAQ. The CDR3 loop is CASSLGKEKLFF. CDR3 DNA: TGTGCCAGCAGCTTAGGAAAAGAAAAACTGTTTTTT.

CDR3 coding DNA: TGTGCCAGCTTGAGGGTGGGGAGCAATGAGCAGTTCTTC. Residues: CASLRVGSNEQFF. The chain uses TRBV5-5 and TRBJ2-1; D is possibly TRBD2 (5 bases). Trimming stripped 7 bases from V and 6 bases from J, with 14 bases between. Germline CDR1 SGHKS, CDR2 YYEKEE (reference sequence). The CDR3 contains 13 residues.

V is TRBV6-1 and J is TRBJ2-5; 10 bases fit TRBD1. J gave up 5 bases and V 5 bases, and 5 bases lay outside the gene matches. In germline, CDR1 is MNHNS, CDR2 SASEGT. CDR3 size: 14 residues. CDR3 sequence reads: CASSSGQGRETQYF. CDR3 coding DNA: TGTGCCAGCAGTTCGGGACAGGGGAGGGAGACCCAGTACTTC.

This clone was picked up one time. This rearrangement joins TRBV6-1 to TRBJ1-4; 8 bases map to TRBD1. CDR1 and CDR2 from the germline V gene are MNHNS and SASEGT. The CDR3 loop spans 14 amino acids. V trimming: 8 bases; J trimming: 5 bases; junction bases outside the gene matches: 7. This CDR3 is CASAVTGANEKLFF. The CDR3 region has the DNA TGTGCCAGCGCAGTGACAGGGGCGAATGAAAAACTGTTTTTT.

For this clone: Compared with germline, one end of the junction differs, possibly owing to a read error. V is TRBV7-9 and J is TRBJ2-6, with 7 bases identical to TRBD1. Germline lookup yields CDR1 SEHNR and CDR2 FQNEAQ (reference sequence). The CDR3 is made up of 19 amino acids. The CDR3 loop reads CASSPRGTARPPGGNVLTF. The CDR3 nucleotides are TGTGCCAGCAGCCCACGAGGGACAGCACGTCCGCCTGGGGGCAACGTCCTGACTTTC.

The genes are TRBV4-2 and TRBJ2-3; TRBD1 or TRBD2 may be the D gene (5 bases each). The CDR3 extends over 18 amino acids. The V and J ends lost 4 bases and 2 bases respectively, with 22 bases between them. The germline V gene encodes CDR1 LGHNA and CDR2 YNFKEQ. CDR3: CASSLSEGGQGPTDTQYF. The CDR3 DNA reads TGTGCCAGCAGCCTCTCTGAGGGTGGGCAGGGCCCCACAGATACGCAGTATTTT.

In its sample, this clone was seen once. Other nucleotide sequences in the sample specify the same CDR3. V gene TRBV18 combines with J gene TRBJ2-2; 8 nucleotides agree with TRBD1. The V segment lost 3 bases and the J segment 3 bases; nucleotides outside the gene matches: 3. Germline V gene lookup returns CDR1 KGHSH and CDR2 LQKENI. The CDR3 loop spans 15 amino acids. This CDR3 reads CASSPGQGDTGELFF. DNA of the CDR3: TGTGCCAGCTCACCTGGACAGGGAGACACCGGGGAGCTGTTTTTT. Complete variable domain (other parts from reference TRBV18 and TRBJ2-2): NAGVMQNPRHLVRRRGQEARLRCSPMKGHSHVYWYRQLPEEGLKFMVYLQKENIIDESGMPKERFSAEFPKEGPSILRIQQVVRGDSAAYFCASSPGQGDTGELFFGEGSRLTVL.

The chain recombines TRBV27 with TRBJ2-2; no clear D gene. Trimming pared 0 bases from V and 5 bases from J, leaving 4 bases between. Germline V gene data show CDR1 as MNHEY and CDR2 as SMNVEV (reference sequence). The CDR3 has 13 amino acids. CDR3 residues: CASSLSYTGELFF. CDR3 in DNA: TGTGCCAGCAGTTTATCTTATACCGGGGAGCTGTTTTTT.

Concerning this clone: Other DNA variants within this sample encode the same CDR3. CDR3 residues: CASSPGLAGGTDTQYF. CDR3 nucleotide sequence: TGTGCCAGCTCACCGGGACTAGCGGGAGGGACAGATACGCAGTATTTT. This chain connects TRBV18 to TRBJ2-3; 16 nucleotides align to TRBD2. The J segment lost 3 bases and the V segment lost 3 bases, leaving 0 bases of the junction unmatched. Germline assignment: CDR1 KGHSH and CDR2 LQKENI. This CDR3 region has 16 residues.

The V call is TRBV5-1, the J call TRBJ1-6; D is undetermined. Trimming removed 4 bases at V and 1 base at J, with 6 bases between. The CDR3 is 14 residues long. Per germline, CDR1 SGHRS and CDR2 YFSETQ. This CDR3 reads CASSVASYNSPLHF. In DNA, the CDR3 is TGCGCCAGCAGCGTTGCATCCTATAATTCACCCCTCCACTTT.

This clone appeared once. The genes are TRBV13 and TRBJ2-3; D might be TRBD2 (6 bases). The V gene lost 2 bases and the J gene lost 2 bases, with 17 bases spanning the gap. The germline V gene encodes CDR1 PRHDT and CDR2 FYEKMQ (reference sequence). CDR3 size: 17 residues. CDR3 bases: TGTGCCAGCAGCTTACTCCTTTGGGGGGTGAACACAGATACGCAGTATTTT. It specifies CASSLLLWGVNTDTQYF.

Remarks on this clone: Within the sample, other DNA sequences also encode this same CDR3. The chain joins TRBV18 to TRBJ1-2; D remains ambiguous. The CDR3 is 13 residues long. Trimming removed 3 bases at V and 2 bases at J, with 7 bases between. CDR1 KGHSH and CDR2 LQKENI come from the germline V gene. The DNA for the CDR3 is TGTGCCAGCTCACCGGATCCGAACTATGGCTACACCTTC. It codes for CASSPDPNYGYTF.

The chain recombines TRBV6-5 with TRBJ2-5; D may match TRBD1 or TRBD2 (5 bases each). Germline V gene data show CDR1 as MNHEY and CDR2 as SVGAGI. The length of the CDR3 is 15 residues. V dropped 2 bases and J dropped 1 base, with 11 bases sitting between them. As DNA, the CDR3 is TGTGCCAGCAGTTACGGGGCAGCGGTCCAAGAGACCCAGTACTTC. This sequence encodes CASSYGAAVQETQYF.

In regard to this clone: The sample holds other DNA sequences that translate to the same CDR3. This chain links TRBV28 with TRBJ1-2, with D maybe TRBD1 (5 bases). This CDR3 is 13 amino acids long. V was shortened by 3 bases and J by 5 bases, with 10 bases between the two germline ends. Germline CDR1 reads MDHEN; CDR2 reads SYDVKM. CDR3 sequence: CASSFGGAYGYTF. For the CDR3, the DNA is TGTGCCAGCAGTTTTGGCGGGGCTTATGGCTACACCTTC.